What follows is one T cell receptor beta chain and its context. V lost 0 bases to trimming and J lost 2 bases, with 8 bases between them. This CDR3 contains 14 residues. The germline V gene has CDR1 SGHRS and CDR2 YFSETQ. The data are from a study of blood T cell repertoires in COVID-19. Study context: Sites in the United States, Italy and Spain provided acute and convalescent COVID-19 samples. T cells, B-cell-depleted T cells, or PBMCs provided the cDNA or gDNA that served as material.

Original methodology: Reference gene primer amplification yielded estimated nucleated cell counts. Some clones are missing from TCRdb's copy, which holds only in-frame ones; the method was immunoSEQ multiplex PCR. V, J and clone size are taken as reported in that table, and D and trimming were inferred from the DNA itself. Of 65,000 to 90,000 clones listed, roughly 76% are singletons. The clonotype comes from a man aged 70-80 years with active or convalescent COVID-19. Sequencing was done on a sample of peripheral blood. The chain is built from TRBV5-1 and TRBJ2-5; D perhaps matches TRBD2 (5 bases). CDR3 in amino acids: CASSLAADQETQYF. The CDR3, as DNA: TGCGCCAGCAGCTTGGCAGCGGATCAAGAGACCCAGTACTTC.